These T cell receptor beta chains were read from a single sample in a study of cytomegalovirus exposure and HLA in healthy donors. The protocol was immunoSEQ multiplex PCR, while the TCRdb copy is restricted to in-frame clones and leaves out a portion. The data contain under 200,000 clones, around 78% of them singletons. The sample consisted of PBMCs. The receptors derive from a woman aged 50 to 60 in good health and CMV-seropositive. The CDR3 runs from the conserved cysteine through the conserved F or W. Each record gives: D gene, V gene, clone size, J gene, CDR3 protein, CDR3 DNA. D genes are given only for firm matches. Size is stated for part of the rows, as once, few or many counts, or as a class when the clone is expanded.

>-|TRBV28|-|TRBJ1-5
CASSLSLDIGLQPQHF
TGTGCCAGCAGTTTGTCCCTCGACATAGGACTGCAGCCCCAGCATTTT
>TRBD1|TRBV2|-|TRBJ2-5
CASSQDRAETQYF
TGTGCCAGCAGCCAAGACAGGGCAGAGACCCAGTACTTC
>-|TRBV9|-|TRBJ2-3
CASSVPGIDTQYF
TGTGCCAGCAGCGTACCGGGGATAGATACGCAGTATTTT
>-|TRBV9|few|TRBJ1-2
CASSPPGQYYGYTF
TGTGCCAGCAGCCCCCCCGGACAGTACTATGGCTACACCTTC
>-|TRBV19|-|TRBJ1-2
CASRGGNYGYTF
TGTGCCTCTAGAGGGGGTAACTATGGCTACACCTTC
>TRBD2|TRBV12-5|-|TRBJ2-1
CASGSGGYNEQFF
TGTGCTAGTGGTAGCGGGGGCTACAATGAGCAGTTCTTC
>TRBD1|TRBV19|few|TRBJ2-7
CASRTGLGSYEQYF
TGTGCCAGTAGGACAGGGCTTGGGTCCTACGAGCAGTACTTC
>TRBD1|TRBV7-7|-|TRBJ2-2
CASSFGFVTGGTGELFF
TGTGCTAGCAGCTTTGGTTTCGTGACAGGGGGGACCGGGGAGCTGTTTTTT
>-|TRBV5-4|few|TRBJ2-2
CASSWTVAPNTGELFF
TGTGCCAGCAGCTGGACTGTGGCACCGAACACCGGGGAGCTGTTTTTT
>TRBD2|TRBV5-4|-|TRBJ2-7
CASSRGLAGYTYEQYF
TGTGCCAGCAGCCGCGGACTAGCGGGTTATACCTACGAGCAGTACTTC
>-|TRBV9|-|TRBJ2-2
CASSARGTGELFF
TGTGCCAGCAGCGCCCGCGGCACCGGGGAGCTGTTTTTT